One and the same sample provided the 27 T cell receptor beta chains below, sequenced in a study of blood T cell repertoires in COVID-19. The method was immunoSEQ multiplex PCR; TCRdb's version includes in-frame clones alone and lacks a portion of them. The sample lists roughly 190,000 clones, more than 65% occurring once. Material for sequencing was peripheral blood. These receptors originate from a human donor with acute or convalescent COVID-19. The donor label of this sample is uncertain.

The chain uses TRBV29-1 and TRBJ1-1, with 7 nucleotides matching TRBD1. The CDR3 extends over 17 amino acids. Unmatched junction bases numbered 20, after V lost 4 bases and J lost 6 bases. Germline V gene data show CDR1 as SQVTM and CDR2 as ANQGSEA. CDR3 coding DNA: TGCAGCGTTGTACCCGTGGGGTCAGGGGGAAGAAGTGCTGAAGCTTTCTTT. Its protein is CSVVPVGSGGRSAEAFF.

This chain uses TRBV28 with TRBJ2-6; D is unclear. The CDR3 length is 15 residues. V lost 6 bases, J lost 2 bases, and 11 bases lay in between. CDR1 and CDR2 (germline): MDHEN, SYDVKM. The CDR3 reads CASRSLAAGANVLTF. The CDR3 coding sequence is TGTGCCAGCAGATCCTTGGCCGCTGGGGCCAACGTCCTGACTTTC.

The chain couples TRBV5-6 to TRBJ2-1, with 9 bases lining up with TRBD2. Per the germline V gene, CDR1 is SGHDT and CDR2 is YYEEEE. Trimming took 0 bases from V and 4 from J; bases not matched to a gene: 8. The CDR3 consists of 17 residues. The CDR3 protein is CASSLGRLAALYNEQFF. In DNA, the CDR3 is TGTGCCAGCAGCTTGGGACGACTAGCGGCCTTATACAATGAGCAGTTCTTC. Using reference TRBV5-6 and TRBJ2-1 for the parts outside the CDR3, the full variable domain is DAGVTQSPTHLIKTRGQQVTLRCSPKSGHDTVSWYQQALGQGPQFIFQYYEEEERQRGNFPDRFSGHQFPNYSSELNVNALLLGDSALYLCASSLGRLAALYNEQFFGPGTRLTVL.

This chain connects TRBV5-1 to TRBJ2-1; D unresolved. The V gene's germline CDR1 is SGHRS and CDR2 YFSETQ. The CDR3 totals 16 residues. Trimming removed 4 bases at V and 0 bases at J, with 14 bases between. CDR3 sequence (DNA): TGCGCCAGCAGCCCGAGCTGGTCTTCCTCCTACAATGAGCAGTTCTTC. Its protein product is CASSPSWSSSYNEQFF.

V gene TRBV20-1 combines with J gene TRBJ1-2; D is unresolved. The CDR3 totals 11 residues. Germline CDR1 DFQATT, CDR2 SNEGSKA (reference sequence). Trimming left V 1 base short and J 8 bases short, with 8 bases between. CDR3 sequence reads: CSARGEGGYTF. The CDR3 DNA is TGCAGTGCTAGAGGGGAGGGAGGCTACACCTTC.

This chain connects TRBV9 to TRBJ1-1, with D hard to call. The CDR3 extends over 15 amino acids. CDR1 and CDR2 from the germline V gene are SGDLS and YYNGEE. V gave up 3 bases and J gave up 1 base, with 13 bases separating them. For the CDR3, the DNA is TGTGCCAGCAGCGCACAGATCTCGGCGAACACTGAAGCTTTCTTT. This codes for CASSAQISANTEAFF.

The rearrangement uses TRBV5-5 and TRBJ2-1; the D gene is possibly TRBD1 (5 bases). V was pared by 0 bases and J by 2 bases, with 9 bases between. Per germline, CDR1 SGHKS and CDR2 YYEKEE (reference sequence). The CDR3 sequence is 15 residues long. As DNA, the CDR3 is TGTGCCAGCAGCTTGGTCAGGGATGCCTACAATGAGCAGTTCTTC. Translated: CASSLVRDAYNEQFF.

This rearrangement joins TRBV5-8 to TRBJ2-7; no clear D. V was pared by 0 bases and J by 5 bases, with 9 bases between. The CDR3 is 13 residues long. Germline loops: CDR1 SGHTS, CDR2 YDEGEE. CDR3 loop: CASSLGGADEQYF. Here the CDR3 DNA reads TGTGCCAGCAGCTTGGGCGGAGCAGACGAGCAGTACTTC.

Comment on this clone: A read error may account for a junction end that differs from germline. The gene calls are TRBV5-1 and TRBJ1-2, with 11 bases identical to TRBD1. Germline CDR1 is SGHRS and CDR2 is YFSETQ. The CDR3 contains 15 residues. CDR3 DNA sequence: TGCGCCCGCAGCGGGGGACAGGGGGGTAACTATGGCTACACCTTC. Translation: CARSGGQGGNYGYTF.

The chain joins TRBV3-1 (or the pseudogene TRBV3-2) to TRBJ2-5; no clear D. CDR1 and CDR2 from the germline V gene are LGHDT and YNNKEL (reference sequence). The CDR3 has 15 residues. With 6 bases removed from V and 1 base from J, the gap between germline ends came to 15 bases. CDR3: CASSPAAAIQETQYF. The CDR3 DNA sequence: TGTGCCAGCAGTCCTGCGGCAGCCATCCAAGAGACCCAGTACTTC.

The J gene is TRBJ1-4, the V gene TRBV6-5; a weak D match, TRBD1 (5 bases). Trimming left V 7 bases short and J 0 bases short, with 9 bases between. The CDR3 has 14 amino acids. Germline V gene lookup returns CDR1 MNHEY and CDR2 SVGAGI. CDR3 region: CASKGRATNEKLFF. DNA of the CDR3: TGTGCCAGCAAGGGGAGGGCAACTAATGAAAAACTGTTTTTT.

This clone showed up just a few times. This chain uses TRBV4-1 with TRBJ2-7; the match to TRBD1 covers 7 bases. This CDR3 has 16 amino acids. Germline CDR1 reads MGHRA; CDR2 reads YSYEKL. Trimming at V came to 2 bases and at J to 0 bases, leaving 7 bases not matched to a gene. The CDR3 loop reads CASSQTGTVSSYEQYF. The CDR3 coding sequence is TGCGCCAGCAGCCAAACCGGGACAGTCAGCTCCTACGAGCAGTACTTC.

The chain combines TRBV19 with TRBJ1-5, with TRBD1 identical over 12 bases. Germline CDR1 LNHDA, CDR2 SQIVND (reference sequence). V was pared by 8 bases and J by 0 bases, with 8 bases of the junction left unmatched. There are 17 residues in the CDR3. CDR3 residues: CASEPGQGAYSNQPQHF. The CDR3 DNA is TGTGCCAGTGAACCGGGACAGGGGGCCTATAGCAATCAGCCCCAGCATTTT.

V and J are TRBV24-1 and TRBJ2-3, with 8 nucleotides matching TRBD1. The CDR3 contains 17 residues. The V and J ends lost 0 bases and 4 bases, in that order; junction bases with no gene match: 8. The V gene's germline CDR1 is KGHDR and CDR2 SFDVKD. CDR3 DNA: TGTGCCACCAGTGATTTGCAGGGGGCAGGGGGCTCAGATACGCAGTATTTT. This encodes CATSDLQGAGGSDTQYF.

The chain combines TRBV6-4 with TRBJ1-1; D call uncertain. V was cut by 0 bases and J by 0 bases, with 8 bases left in between. Germline V CDR1 and CDR2: MRHNA, SNTAGT. The CDR3 totals 15 residues. The CDR3 DNA follows: TGTGCCAGCAGTGACTCCAGGAATCTGAACACTGAAGCTTTCTTT. Protein sequence: CASSDSRNLNTEAFF.

This rearrangement joins TRBV9 to TRBJ2-2; perhaps TRBD1 as D (6 bases). V lost 0 bases to trimming and J lost 3 bases, with 9 bases between them. The CDR3 length is 15 residues. Looked up from germline, CDR1 is SGDLS and CDR2 is YYNGEE. The CDR3 loop is CASSVGGGDTGELFF. The DNA of the CDR3 is TGTGCCAGCAGCGTAGGAGGGGGTGACACCGGGGAGCTGTTTTTT.

V usage is TRBV6-5 and J usage is TRBJ1-4; TRBD1 matches at 7 bases. The CDR3 covers 14 residues. V trimming: 6 bases; J trimming: 7 bases; junction bases outside the gene matches: 8. Looked up from germline, CDR1 is MNHEY and CDR2 is SVGAGI. CDR3 sequence: CASRTAGTVEKLFF. The CDR3 nucleotides are TGTGCCAGCAGAACCGCCGGGACAGTTGAAAAACTGTTTTTT.

The chain links TRBV5-1 to TRBJ2-7; 7 nucleotides agree with TRBD1. This CDR3 is built from 16 residues. Trimming at V came to 3 bases and at J to 2 bases, leaving 11 bases not matched to a gene. Germline-derived CDR1 and CDR2 are SGHRS and YFSETQ. The CDR3 DNA reads TGCGCCAGCAGCTCCTCGAAGACAGGGTTCACCTACGAGCAGTACTTC. Amino acid sequence: CASSSSKTGFTYEQYF.

This clone was seen just once. This chain links TRBV18 with TRBJ2-5; weak D call: TRBD2 (5 bases). The CDR3 extends over 15 amino acids. Germline CDR1 and CDR2: KGHSH and LQKENI. V lost 3 bases, J lost 7 bases, and 18 bases lay in between. CDR3 loop: CASSPNGESFGTQYF. The CDR3 DNA reads as TGTGCCAGCTCACCTAATGGGGAGAGCTTTGGGACCCAGTACTTC.

This chain links TRBV5-1 with TRBJ2-5; D is perhaps TRBD2 (5 bases). The CDR3 length is 14 residues. Germline CDR1 reads SGHRS; CDR2 reads YFSETQ. Trimming removed 0 bases at V and 5 bases at J, with 11 bases between. In nucleotides, the CDR3 is TGCGCCAGCAGCTTGGAGGCGGGTCGGGAGACCCAGTACTTC. Translated, it gives CASSLEAGRETQYF.

The chain employs TRBV10-3 and TRBJ2-1, with 10 nucleotides matching TRBD1. V lost 10 bases, J lost 5 bases, and 8 bases stayed unmatched. There are 14 residues in the CDR3. Germline CDR1 is ENHRY and CDR2 is SYGVKD. CDR3 nucleotide sequence: TGTGCCACCCGCGGGACAGGGGCGGACAATGAGCAGTTCTTC. Translating gives CATRGTGADNEQFF.

The gene calls are TRBV5-5 and TRBJ1-2; 9 nucleotides align to TRBD1. Germline CDR1 reads SGHKS; CDR2 reads YYEKEE (reference sequence). Unmatched junction bases numbered 8, after V lost 4 bases and J lost 1 base. This CDR3 comprises 16 residues. The CDR3 region has the DNA TGTGCCAGCAGCCAACTCGGACAGGGGAGTAACTATGGCTACACCTTC. Its protein is CASSQLGQGSNYGYTF.

The chain couples TRBV19 to TRBJ1-2; D perhaps matches TRBD1 (5 bases). The germline V gene encodes CDR1 LNHDA and CDR2 SQIVND (reference sequence). Trimming removed 6 bases from V and 6 bases from J, with 14 bases in between. The CDR3 is 13 residues long. The CDR3 spells CASRGGFRDGYTF. In nucleotides, the CDR3 is TGTGCCAGTAGGGGGGGGTTCAGAGATGGCTACACCTTC.

The chain joins TRBV5-4 to TRBJ1-4; the match to TRBD1 covers 7 bases. The germline V gene has CDR1 SGHNT and CDR2 YYREEE (reference sequence). With V trimmed by 5 bases and J by 6 bases, 7 bases remained unmatched. The CDR3 loop spans 14 amino acids. This CDR3 reads CASRLQGRDEKLFF. The CDR3 DNA reads as TGTGCCAGCAGGTTACAGGGGCGGGATGAAAAACTGTTTTTT. The whole variable domain, filled in from reference TRBV5-4 and TRBJ1-4, reads ETGVTQSPTHLIKTRGQQVTLRCSSQSGHNTVSWYQQALGQGPQFIFQYYREEENGRGNFPPRFSGLQFPNYSSELNVNALELDDSALYLCASRLQGRDEKLFFGSGTQLSVL.

J is TRBJ2-5 and V is TRBV7-2; TRBD2 matches at 8 bases. Per the germline V gene, CDR1 is SGHTA and CDR2 is FQGNSA. This CDR3 comprises 15 residues. With V trimmed by 5 bases and J by 5 bases, 10 bases remained unmatched. CDR3 sequence (DNA): TGTGCCAGCAGCGCCGGGACTAGGAATCGGGAGACCCAGTACTTC. Its translation: CASSAGTRNRETQYF.

The rearrangement uses TRBV10-3 and TRBJ2-3, with 13 bases aligning to TRBD2. J gave up 0 bases and V 6 bases, and 9 bases lay outside the gene matches. The CDR3 spans 18 residues. Germline V lookup: CDR1 ENHRY, CDR2 SYGVKD. In nucleotides, the CDR3 is TGTGCCATCAGCTTTTCCGGGACTAGCGGGACTAGCACAGATACGCAGTATTTT. It translates to CAISFSGTSGTSTDTQYF.

The rearrangement uses TRBV19 and TRBJ2-1; 8 bases map to TRBD2. Trimming took 3 bases from V and 8 from J; bases not matched to a gene: 9. CDR1 is LNHDA, CDR2 SQIVND, per germline (reference sequence). This CDR3 has 15 amino acids. The CDR3 here is CASSIQSGSVDEQFF. CDR3 bases: TGTGCCAGTAGTATTCAAAGCGGGAGTGTCGATGAGCAGTTCTTC.